The sequence of this T cell receptor beta chain was determined in a study of OX40 agonist ivuxolimab in advanced cancers. Study in general: Patients receiving dose escalation had hepatocellular carcinoma, melanoma, renal cell or head and neck cancer.

Study observations and caveats: Antigen targets of the expanded peripheral T cells went undetermined.

With respect to this clone: Its antigen is not known.

The germline CDR1 and CDR2 sequences are MNHEY and SMNVEV (reference sequence). Trimming removed 3 bases at V and 7 bases at J, with 16 bases between. The CDR3 is made up of 15 amino acids. Baseline, cycle 4 day 1, and cycle 7 day 1 were the blood sampling points. Repertoires were generated with immunoSEQ multiplex PCR, while TCRdb's copy carries only in-frame clones and drops some. There are 50,000 to 75,000 clones in the sample; approximately 91% occur only once, and 18% lies in the top ten. The sample was CD4+ or CD8+ T cells sorted from blood, taken in a trial of the OX40 agonist ivuxolimab. The rearrangement links TRBV27 to TRBJ2-1; D is possibly TRBD2 (6 bases). This receptor was taken from an adult with an advanced solid tumor such as melanoma, head and neck, liver or kidney cancer. CDR3 loop: CASSLVPGLGNEQFF. The CDR3 DNA sequence: TGTGCCAGCAGTTTGGTCCCGGGACTTGGAAATGAGCAGTTCTTC.